Sequencing of this TCR beta chain was carried out in a study of cytomegalovirus exposure and HLA in healthy donors. Study-level results: About 150 TCR beta chains were listed as cytomegalovirus-associated. Reportedly, diagnosis of cytomegalovirus status by the classifier showed high specificity and sensitivity.

With 4 bases removed from V and 6 bases from J, the gap between germline ends came to 12 bases. The CDR3 contains 13 residues. Looked up from germline, CDR1 is LNHDA and CDR2 is SQIVND (reference sequence). Regarding this clone: Its antigen is as yet unknown.

TCRdb's copy holds only in-frame clones and misses some; the assay was immunoSEQ multiplex PCR. The sample holds around 70,000 clones; approximately 95% are singletons and the top ten take over 3%. The source of this sequence is a young man in good health and CMV-seronegative. Input material: PBMCs. The chain carries TRBV19 and TRBJ1-2; no reliable D call. CDR3 DNA sequence: TGTGCCAGTAGTAGAGCTGGGCCCCATGGCTACACCTTC. It yields the protein CASSRAGPHGYTF.